A single T cell receptor beta chain is shown here with its context. This entry belongs to a study of OX40 agonist ivuxolimab in advanced cancers. The method was immunoSEQ multiplex PCR; TCRdb's version includes in-frame clones alone and lacks a portion of them. Here the sample spans 30,000 to 45,000 clones, almost 85% being singletons. Sampling of blood occurred at baseline, cycle 4 day 1, and cycle 7 day 1. The clonotype originates from an adult with an advanced solid tumor such as melanoma, head and neck, liver or kidney cancer. This specimen consisted of CD4+ or CD8+ T cells sorted from blood, obtained in a trial of the OX40 agonist ivuxolimab.

The CDR3 reads CATSREGTGVGEQYF. In DNA, the CDR3 is TGTGCCACCAGCAGAGAGGGGACAGGGGTCGGCGAGCAGTACTTC. The rearrangement uses TRBV15 and TRBJ2-7; TRBD1 matches 10 bases. Germline V gives CDR1 LNHNV, CDR2 YYDKDF (reference sequence). CDR3 length: 15 amino acids. The J segment lost 6 bases and the V segment lost 0 bases, leaving 5 bases of the junction unmatched.